The 11 T cell receptor beta chains below come from one sample, sequenced in a study of CD8 T cells in ankylosing spondylitis. From the 5' RACE reads, TCRdb called clonotypes with MiXCR, one entry per CDR3 protein. The sample shows around 890,000 distinct CDR3 sequences, 12% of them seen only once. Antigens of these TCRs are unknown. General observations from the study: Blood of patients with ankylosing spondylitis appeared to be characterized by a TCR beta motif of several highly homologous variants.

Sequencing used blood, either unsorted or a sorted T cell fraction (not recorded which). These receptors were collected from a male donor with ankylosing spondylitis.

This clonotype appeared many times. As DNA, the CDR3 is TGCGCCAGCAGCCAAGATCGTCTCGACCCAAATTCACCCCTCCACTTT. Translating gives CASSQDRLDPNSPLHF. The chain uses TRBV4-3 and TRBJ1-6, with D hard to call. Trimming removed 0 bases at V and 7 bases at J, with 13 bases between. Germline-derived CDR1 and CDR2 are LGHNA and YSLEER. The CDR3 length is 16 residues.

The CDR3 region has the DNA TGTGCTAGTGGTTTGGTAAATGCCCGGGGACGCACAGATACGCAGTATTTT. It is translated as CASGLVNARGRTDTQYF. V and J are TRBV12-5 and TRBJ2-3; D is perhaps TRBD1 or TRBD2 (5 bases each). Germline loops: CDR1 LGHNT, CDR2 FRNRAP. The CDR3 covers 17 residues. Trimming removed 0 bases at V and 1 base at J, with 14 bases between.

The V call is TRBV28, the J call TRBJ1-5; D may be TRBD1 (5 bases). The CDR3 extends over 16 amino acids. Germline assignment: CDR1 MDHEN and CDR2 SYDVKM. Trimming removed 5 bases at V and 4 bases at J, with 18 bases between. The CDR3 sequence: CASSTRWGGSNQPQHF. DNA for the CDR3: TGTGCCAGCAGTACCCGTTGGGGGGGTTCTAATCAGCCCCAGCATTTT.

This clonotype was picked up a small number of times. This chain uses TRBV5-1 with TRBJ1-1; 10 bases map to TRBD1. The CDR3 has 17 amino acids. From germline, CDR1 is SGHRS and CDR2 YFSETQ. V shed 1 base, J shed 6 bases, and the junction held 12 bases outside the gene matches. CDR3 residues: CASSLSGQGVLSAEAFF. The CDR3 DNA is TGCGCCAGCAGCTTGAGTGGACAGGGGGTATTAAGTGCTGAAGCTTTCTTT.

There are a few counts of this clonotype. The chain joins TRBV20-1 to TRBJ1-6, with TRBD1 as a possible D gene (6 bases). The germline gives CDR1 DFQATT, CDR2 SNEGSKA (reference sequence). The CDR3 consists of 17 residues. The V gene lost 6 bases and the J gene lost 0 bases, with 18 bases spanning the gap. The CDR3 bases are TGCAGTGCCAGGAGGGGGGCCGGTAGCTCCTATAATTCACCCCTCCACTTT. Its translation is CSARRGAGSSYNSPLHF.

The chain employs TRBV11-2 and TRBJ2-3, with TRBD2 identical over 10 bases. This CDR3 has 16 amino acids. Germline trimming cut 1 base from V and 7 bases from J; bases unmatched to any gene: 8. The V gene's germline CDR1 is SGHAT and CDR2 FQNNGV. CDR3 in amino acids: CASSLVRSSGGHTQYF. In DNA, the CDR3 is TGTGCCAGCAGCTTAGTTAGGTCTAGCGGGGGCCATACGCAGTATTTT. Supplemented by reference TRBV11-2 and TRBJ2-3, the full variable domain reads EAGVAQSPRYKIIEKRQSVAFWCNPISGHATLYWYQQILGQGPKLLIQFQNNGVVDDSQLPKDRFSAERLKGVDSTLKIQPAKLEDSAVYLCASSLVRSSGGHTQYFGPGTRLTVL.

This clonotype has at least ten counts. CDR3 DNA: TGCAGTGCTTCTAAAAGACAGTTCACAGATACGCAGTATTTT. Residues: CSASKRQFTDTQYF. The chain links TRBV20-1 to TRBJ2-3; a possible D gene is TRBD1 (5 bases). This CDR3 has 14 amino acids. The V gene lost 5 bases and the J gene lost 2 bases, with 14 bases spanning the gap. Per germline, CDR1 DFQATT and CDR2 SNEGSKA (reference sequence).

As regards this clonotype: An end of the junction differs from the germline gene, which may be a read error. J is TRBJ2-4 and V is TRBV7-7; D tentatively fits TRBD1 or TRBD2 (6 bases each). The CDR3 runs 15 residues. CDR1 is SSHAT, CDR2 FNYEAQ, per germline (reference sequence). The CDR3, as DNA: TGTGCTAGCAGTAAAACGGGGGCGTTAGGGGACATTCAGTACTTC. Encoded protein: CASSKTGALGDIQYF.

As to this clonotype: One end of the junction varies from germline; a read error may be responsible. The V gene is TRBV23-1, the J gene TRBJ1-5, with TRBD1 identical over 7 bases. TRBV23-1 qualifies as an ORF whose function is uncertain. The CDR3 length is 14 residues. For the CDR3, the DNA is TGCGCCAGCAGTCATACAGGGGACAATCGGCCCCAGCATTTT. It encodes CASSHTGDNRPQHF.

This clonotype was counted only a few times. V and J are TRBV7-2 and TRBJ2-1, with 10 bases fitting TRBD2. Germline V lookup: CDR1 SGHTA, CDR2 FQGNSA. After removal of 1 base from V and 15 bases from J, the junction contained 12 bases not matched to a gene. CDR3 length equals 15 residues. CDR3 DNA sequence: TGTGCCAGCAGCTTAGAGAGGACTAGCGGCAATCCCTTGTTCTTC. Encoded protein: CASSLERTSGNPLFF.

This clonotype was observed many times. The V gene is TRBV30, the J gene TRBJ2-6; 8 bases line up with TRBD1. The trim removed 7 bases at V and 2 bases at J, leaving 13 bases unmatched. The CDR3 length is 17 residues. The germline CDR1 and CDR2 sequences are GTSNPN and SVGIG (reference sequence). CDR3 DNA sequence: TGTGCCTCCTGGACCGGGACAGGATTTACTGGGGCCAACGTCCTGACTTTC. This gives the protein CASWTGTGFTGANVLTF.